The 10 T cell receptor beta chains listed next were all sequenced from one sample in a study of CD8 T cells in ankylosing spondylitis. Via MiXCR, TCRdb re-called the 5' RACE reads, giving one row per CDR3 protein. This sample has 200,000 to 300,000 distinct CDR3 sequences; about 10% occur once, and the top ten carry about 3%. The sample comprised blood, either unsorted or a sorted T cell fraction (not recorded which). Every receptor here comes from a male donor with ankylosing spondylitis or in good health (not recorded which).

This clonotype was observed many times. The DNA for the CDR3 is TGTGCCAGCAGCTTAGGAATGGGGGGGGGCTACACCTTC. It yields the protein CASSLGMGGGYTF. The chain carries TRBV7-2 and TRBJ1-2, with D possibly matching TRBD1 (5 bases). Germline CDR1 SGHTA, CDR2 FQGNSA. V lost 1 base, J lost 8 bases, and 11 bases lay in between. The CDR3 has 13 residues.

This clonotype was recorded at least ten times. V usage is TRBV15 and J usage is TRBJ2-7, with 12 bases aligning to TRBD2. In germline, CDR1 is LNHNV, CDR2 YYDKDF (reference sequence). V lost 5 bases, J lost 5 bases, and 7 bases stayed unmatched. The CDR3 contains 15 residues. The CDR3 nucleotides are TGTGCCACCAGCCGCTCGGGACTAGCGGGCCACGAGCAGTACTTC. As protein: CATSRSGLAGHEQYF.

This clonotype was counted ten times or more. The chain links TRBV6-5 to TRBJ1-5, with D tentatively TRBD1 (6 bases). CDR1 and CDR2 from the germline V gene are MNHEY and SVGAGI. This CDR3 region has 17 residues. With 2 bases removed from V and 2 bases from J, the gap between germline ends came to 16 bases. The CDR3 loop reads CASSYLRQVTGNQPQHF. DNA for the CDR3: TGTGCCAGCAGTTACCTCAGACAGGTTACTGGCAATCAGCCCCAGCATTTT.

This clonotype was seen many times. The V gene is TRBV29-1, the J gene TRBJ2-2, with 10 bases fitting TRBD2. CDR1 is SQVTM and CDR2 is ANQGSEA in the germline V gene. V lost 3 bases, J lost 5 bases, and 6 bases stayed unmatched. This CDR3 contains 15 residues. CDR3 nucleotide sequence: TGCAGCGTTGACCTGAGCGGGAGGGTAACCGGGGAGCTGTTTTTT. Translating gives CSVDLSGRVTGELFF.

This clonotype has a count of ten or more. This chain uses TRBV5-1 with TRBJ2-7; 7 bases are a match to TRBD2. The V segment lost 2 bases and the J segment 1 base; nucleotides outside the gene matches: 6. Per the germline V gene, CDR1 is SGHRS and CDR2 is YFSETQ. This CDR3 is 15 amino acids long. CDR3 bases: TGCGCCAGCAGCTTACATTCGGGGGGTTCCTACGAGCAGTACTTC. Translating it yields CASSLHSGGSYEQYF.

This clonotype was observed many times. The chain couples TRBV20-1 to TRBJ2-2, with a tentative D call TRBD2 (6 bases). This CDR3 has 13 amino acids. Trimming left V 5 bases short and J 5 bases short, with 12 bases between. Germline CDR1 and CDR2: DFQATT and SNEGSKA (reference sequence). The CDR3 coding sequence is TGCAGTGCTCACCGCGGGGTTACCGGGGAGCTGTTTTTT. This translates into CSAHRGVTGELFF.

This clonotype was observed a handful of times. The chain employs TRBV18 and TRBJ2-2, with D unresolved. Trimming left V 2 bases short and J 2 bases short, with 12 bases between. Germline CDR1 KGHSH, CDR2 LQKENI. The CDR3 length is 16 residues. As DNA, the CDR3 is TGTGCCAGCTCACCAGGGTTCAATCTAAACACCGGGGAGCTGTTTTTT. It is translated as CASSPGFNLNTGELFF.

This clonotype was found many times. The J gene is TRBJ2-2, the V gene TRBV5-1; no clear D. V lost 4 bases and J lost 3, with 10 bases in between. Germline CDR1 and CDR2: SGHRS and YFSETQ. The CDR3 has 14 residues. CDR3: CASSPGPDTGELFF. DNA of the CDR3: TGCGCCAGCAGCCCCGGGCCCGACACCGGGGAGCTGTTTTTT.

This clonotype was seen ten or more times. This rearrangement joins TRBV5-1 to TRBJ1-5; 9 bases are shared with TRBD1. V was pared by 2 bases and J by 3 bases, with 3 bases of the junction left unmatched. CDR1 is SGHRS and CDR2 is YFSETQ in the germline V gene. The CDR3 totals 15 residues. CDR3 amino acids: CASSLTGGLNQPQHF. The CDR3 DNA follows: TGCGCCAGCAGCTTAACAGGGGGCCTCAATCAGCCCCAGCATTTT.

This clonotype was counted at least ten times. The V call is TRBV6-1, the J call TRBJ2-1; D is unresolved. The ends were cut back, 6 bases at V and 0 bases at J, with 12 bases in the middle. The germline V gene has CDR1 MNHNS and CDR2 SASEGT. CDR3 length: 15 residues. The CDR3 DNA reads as TGTGCCAGCAGAATGACTTCCAGCTCCTACAATGAGCAGTTCTTC. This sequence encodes CASRMTSSSYNEQFF.